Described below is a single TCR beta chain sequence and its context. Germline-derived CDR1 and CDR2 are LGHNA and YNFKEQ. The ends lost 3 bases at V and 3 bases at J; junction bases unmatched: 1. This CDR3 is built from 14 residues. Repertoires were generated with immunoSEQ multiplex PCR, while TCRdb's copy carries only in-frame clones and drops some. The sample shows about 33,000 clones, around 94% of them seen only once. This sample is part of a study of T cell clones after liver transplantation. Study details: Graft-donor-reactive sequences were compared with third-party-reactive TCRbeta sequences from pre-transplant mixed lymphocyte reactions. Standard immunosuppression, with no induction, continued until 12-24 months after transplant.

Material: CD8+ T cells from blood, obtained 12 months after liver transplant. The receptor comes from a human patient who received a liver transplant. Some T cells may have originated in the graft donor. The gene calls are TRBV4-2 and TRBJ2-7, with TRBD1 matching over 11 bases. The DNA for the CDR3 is TGTGCCAGCAGCCAGGGACAGGGGGTCTACGAGCAGTACTTC. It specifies CASSQGQGVYEQYF.